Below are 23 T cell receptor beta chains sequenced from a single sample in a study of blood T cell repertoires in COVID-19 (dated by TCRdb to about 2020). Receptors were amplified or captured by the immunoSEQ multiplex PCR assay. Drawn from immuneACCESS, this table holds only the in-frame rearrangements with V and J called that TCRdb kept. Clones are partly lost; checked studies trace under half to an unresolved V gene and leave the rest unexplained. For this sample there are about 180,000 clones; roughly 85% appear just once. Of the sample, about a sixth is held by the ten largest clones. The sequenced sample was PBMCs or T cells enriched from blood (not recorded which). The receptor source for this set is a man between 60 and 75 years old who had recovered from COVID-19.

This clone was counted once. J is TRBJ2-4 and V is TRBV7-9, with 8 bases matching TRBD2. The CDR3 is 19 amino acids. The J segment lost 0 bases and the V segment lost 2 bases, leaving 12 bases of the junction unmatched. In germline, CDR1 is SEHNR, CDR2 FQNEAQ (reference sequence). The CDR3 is CASSLLSLAGGVAKNIQYF. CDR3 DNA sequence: TGTGCCAGCAGCTTACTCTCTCTCGCGGGAGGAGTAGCCAAAAACATTCAGTACTTC.

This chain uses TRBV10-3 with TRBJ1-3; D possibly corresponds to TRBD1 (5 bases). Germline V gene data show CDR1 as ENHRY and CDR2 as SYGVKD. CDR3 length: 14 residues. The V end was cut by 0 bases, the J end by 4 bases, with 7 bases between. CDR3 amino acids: CAISESGVGNTIYF. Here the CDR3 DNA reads TGTGCCATCAGTGAGTCAGGGGTGGGAAACACCATATATTTT.

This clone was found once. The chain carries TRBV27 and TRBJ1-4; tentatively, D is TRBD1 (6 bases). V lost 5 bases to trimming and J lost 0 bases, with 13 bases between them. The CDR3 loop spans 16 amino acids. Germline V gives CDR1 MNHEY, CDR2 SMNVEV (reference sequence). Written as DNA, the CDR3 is TGTGCCAGCAGTCCCCGAGGGGGAGCAACTAATGAAAAACTGTTTTTT. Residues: CASSPRGGATNEKLFF.

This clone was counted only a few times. CDR3 in amino acids: CASSPKGEKLFF. The CDR3 DNA reads as TGTGCCAGCTCACCAAAGGGGGAAAAACTGTTTTTT. The rearrangement links TRBV18 to TRBJ1-4; a weak D match, TRBD1 (5 bases). The length of the CDR3 is 12 residues. Germline CDR1 is KGHSH and CDR2 is LQKENI. Trimming cost V 2 bases and J 8 bases, with 6 bases left between them.

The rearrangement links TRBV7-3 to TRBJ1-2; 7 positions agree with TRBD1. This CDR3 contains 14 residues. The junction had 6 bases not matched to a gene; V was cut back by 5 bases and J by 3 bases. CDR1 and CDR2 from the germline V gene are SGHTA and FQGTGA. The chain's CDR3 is CASSRVTGDYGYTF. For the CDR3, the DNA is TGTGCCAGCAGCCGCGTCACAGGGGACTATGGCTACACCTTC. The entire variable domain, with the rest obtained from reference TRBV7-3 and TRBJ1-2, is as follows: GAGVSQTPSNKVTEKGKYVELRCDPISGHTALYWYRQSLGQGPEFLIYFQGTGAADDSGLPNDRFFAVRPEGSVSTLKIQRTERGDSAVYLCASSRVTGDYGYTFGSGTRLTVV.

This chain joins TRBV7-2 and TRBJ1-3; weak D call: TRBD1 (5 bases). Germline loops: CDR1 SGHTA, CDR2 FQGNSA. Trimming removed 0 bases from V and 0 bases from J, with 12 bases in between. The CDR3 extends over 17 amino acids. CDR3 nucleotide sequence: TGTGCCAGCAGCTTAGCAGGGGTCTATAACTCTGGAAACACCATATATTTT. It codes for CASSLAGVYNSGNTIYF.

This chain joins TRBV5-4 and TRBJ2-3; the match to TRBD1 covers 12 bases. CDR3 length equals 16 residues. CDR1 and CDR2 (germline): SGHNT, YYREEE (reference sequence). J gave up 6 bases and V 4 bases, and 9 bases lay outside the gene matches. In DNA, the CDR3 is TGTGCCAGCAGCCCGGCCATGGGACAGGGGGCGGATACGCAGTATTTT. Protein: CASSPAMGQGADTQYF.

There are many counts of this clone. The CDR3 loop is CASSISPEGLQPQHF. The CDR3 nucleotides are TGTGCCAGTAGTATAAGCCCGGAGGGGTTACAGCCCCAGCATTTT. This chain links TRBV19 with TRBJ1-5, with D maybe TRBD1 (5 bases). Germline lookup yields CDR1 LNHDA and CDR2 SQIVND (reference sequence). The CDR3 spans 15 residues. V was shortened by 2 bases and J by 7 bases, with 15 bases between the two germline ends.

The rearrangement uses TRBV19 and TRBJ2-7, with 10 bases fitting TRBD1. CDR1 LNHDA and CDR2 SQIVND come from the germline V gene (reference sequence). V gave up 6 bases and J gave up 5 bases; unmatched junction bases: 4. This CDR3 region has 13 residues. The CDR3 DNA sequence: TGTGCCAGTAGCGACAGGGGGCTTAACGAGCAGTACTTC. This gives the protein CASSDRGLNEQYF.

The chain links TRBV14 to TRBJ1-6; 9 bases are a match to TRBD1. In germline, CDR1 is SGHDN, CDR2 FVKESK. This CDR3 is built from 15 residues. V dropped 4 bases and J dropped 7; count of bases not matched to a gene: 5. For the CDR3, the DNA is TGTGCCAGCAGCCCAACAGGGGGCGGAAATTCACCCCTCCACTTT. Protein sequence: CASSPTGGGNSPLHF.

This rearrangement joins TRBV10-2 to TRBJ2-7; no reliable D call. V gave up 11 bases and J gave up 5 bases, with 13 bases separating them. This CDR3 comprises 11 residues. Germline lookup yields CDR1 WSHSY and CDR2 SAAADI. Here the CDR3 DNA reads TGCGCCGCCTCCGGTGTCGACGAGCAGTACTTC. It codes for CAASGVDEQYF.

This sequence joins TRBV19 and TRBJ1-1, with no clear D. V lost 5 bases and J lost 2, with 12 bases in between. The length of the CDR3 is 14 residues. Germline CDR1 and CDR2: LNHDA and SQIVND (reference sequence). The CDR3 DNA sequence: TGTGCCAGTAGTCCTAGAATAGGAAACACTGAAGCTTTCTTT. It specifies CASSPRIGNTEAFF.

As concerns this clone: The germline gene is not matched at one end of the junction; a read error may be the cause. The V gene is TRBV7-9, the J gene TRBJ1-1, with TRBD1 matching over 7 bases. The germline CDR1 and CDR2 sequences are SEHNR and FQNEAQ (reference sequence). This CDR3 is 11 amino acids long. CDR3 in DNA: TGTGCCAGCAGCCAGGACAGGCACCCGATCTTT. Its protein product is CASSQDRHPIF.

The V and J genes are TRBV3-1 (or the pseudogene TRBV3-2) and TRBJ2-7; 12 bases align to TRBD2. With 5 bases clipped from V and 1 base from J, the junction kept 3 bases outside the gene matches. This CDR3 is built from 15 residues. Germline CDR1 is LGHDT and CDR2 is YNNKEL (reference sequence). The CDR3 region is CASSFGLAGSYEQYF. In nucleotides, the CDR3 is TGTGCCAGCAGCTTCGGACTAGCGGGATCCTACGAGCAGTACTTC.

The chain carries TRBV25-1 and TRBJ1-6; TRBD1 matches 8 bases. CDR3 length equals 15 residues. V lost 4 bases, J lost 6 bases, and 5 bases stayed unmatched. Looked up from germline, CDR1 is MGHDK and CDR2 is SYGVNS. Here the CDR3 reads CASSVQGAGNSPLHF. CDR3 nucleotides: TGTGCCAGCAGTGTCCAGGGGGCTGGTAATTCACCCCTCCACTTT.

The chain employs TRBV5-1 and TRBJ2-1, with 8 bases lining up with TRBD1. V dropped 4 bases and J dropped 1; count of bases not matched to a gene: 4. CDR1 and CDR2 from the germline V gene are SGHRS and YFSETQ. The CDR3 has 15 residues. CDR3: CASSPDRESYNEQFF. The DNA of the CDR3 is TGCGCCAGCAGCCCGGACAGGGAATCCTACAATGAGCAGTTCTTC.

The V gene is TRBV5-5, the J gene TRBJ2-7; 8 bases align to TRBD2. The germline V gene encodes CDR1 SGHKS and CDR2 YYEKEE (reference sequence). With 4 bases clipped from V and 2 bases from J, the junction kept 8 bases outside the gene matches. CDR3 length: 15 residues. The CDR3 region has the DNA TGTGCCAGCAGCGTAAGAGCGGGAGCTACCTACGAGCAGTACTTC. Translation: CASSVRAGATYEQYF.

CDR3 DNA: TGTGCCAGCAGCTTTTCAGTTGGACTCTCTGGAAACACCATATATTTT. It encodes CASSFSVGLSGNTIYF. The chain employs TRBV7-9 and TRBJ1-3; no reliable D call. V was trimmed by 3 bases and J by 0 bases, leaving 12 bases between them. The CDR3 is 16 residues long. Looked up from germline, CDR1 is SEHNR and CDR2 is FQNEAQ (reference sequence).

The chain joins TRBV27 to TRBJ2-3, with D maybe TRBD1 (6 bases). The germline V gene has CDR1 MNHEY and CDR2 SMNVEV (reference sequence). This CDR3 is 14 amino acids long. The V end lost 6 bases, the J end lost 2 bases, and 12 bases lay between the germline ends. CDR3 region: CASSRQVITDTQYF. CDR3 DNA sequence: TGTGCCAGCAGCAGACAGGTTATCACAGATACGCAGTATTTT.

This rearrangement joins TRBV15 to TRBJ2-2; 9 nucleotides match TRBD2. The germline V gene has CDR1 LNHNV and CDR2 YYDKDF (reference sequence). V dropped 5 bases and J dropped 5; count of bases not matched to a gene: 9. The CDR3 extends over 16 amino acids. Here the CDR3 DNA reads TGTGCCACCAGCTGGGGCGGGAGGGCCTGGACCGGGGAGCTGTTTTTT. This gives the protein CATSWGGRAWTGELFF.

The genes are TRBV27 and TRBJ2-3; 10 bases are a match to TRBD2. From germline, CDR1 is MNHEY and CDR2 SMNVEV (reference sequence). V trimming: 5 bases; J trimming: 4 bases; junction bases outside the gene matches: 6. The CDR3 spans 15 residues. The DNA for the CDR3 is TGTGCCAGCAGTCTCTCTAGCGGGAGTGCAGATACGCAGTATTTT. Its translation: CASSLSSGSADTQYF.

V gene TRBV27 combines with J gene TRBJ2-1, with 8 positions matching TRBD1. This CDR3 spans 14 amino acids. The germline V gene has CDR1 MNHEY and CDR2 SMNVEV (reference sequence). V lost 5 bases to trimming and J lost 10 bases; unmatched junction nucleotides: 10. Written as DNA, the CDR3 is TGTGCCAGCAGTCGGACAGGGATATTCGAGGAGCAGTTCTTC. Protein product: CASSRTGIFEEQFF.

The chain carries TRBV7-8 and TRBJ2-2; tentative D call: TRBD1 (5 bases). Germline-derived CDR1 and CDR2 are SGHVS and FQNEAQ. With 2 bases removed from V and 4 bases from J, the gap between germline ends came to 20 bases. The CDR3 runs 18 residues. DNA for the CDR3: TGTGCCAGCAGCTTACGTGGGCGCGCAGGGCGAGGCACCGGGGAGCTGTTTTTT. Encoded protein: CASSLRGRAGRGTGELFF. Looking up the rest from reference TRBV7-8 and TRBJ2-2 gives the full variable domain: GAGVSQSPRYKVAKRGQDVALRCDPISGHVSLFWYQQALGQGPEFLTYFQNEAQLDKSGLPSDRFFAERPEGSVSTLKIQRTQQEDSAVYLCASSLRGRAGRGTGELFFGEGSRLTVL.